The 19 T cell receptor beta chains reported below all come from one sample, sequenced in a study of shared clonotypes between healthy human individuals. The repertoire was sequenced with immunoSEQ multiplex PCR; TCRdb's copy has only in-frame clones and lacks some. The sample holds millions of clones, roughly 92% seen once. Material: naive CD4+ T cells sorted from blood. The subset is: CD45RA+ positively selected. These receptors came from a man between 18 and 29 years old in good health.

The V call is TRBV25-1, the J call TRBJ2-7; D is unclear. Germline lookup yields CDR1 MGHDK and CDR2 SYGVNS. V lost 2 bases and J lost 5, with 7 bases in between. This CDR3 is built from 12 residues. The CDR3: CASSEVGNEQYF. The CDR3 nucleotides are TGTGCCAGCAGTGAAGTAGGGAACGAGCAGTACTTC.

This chain joins TRBV5-1 and TRBJ2-7; weak D call: TRBD1 (6 bases). Germline CDR1 is SGHRS and CDR2 is YFSETQ. CDR3 length equals 14 residues. V was pared by 2 bases and J by 4 bases, with 13 bases between. Here the CDR3 reads CASSFEGVQYEQYF. The CDR3 DNA is TGCGCCAGCAGCTTTGAGGGGGTTCAGTACGAGCAGTACTTC. The full variable domain, rest sourced from reference TRBV5-1 and TRBJ2-7, is KAGVTQTPRYLIKTRGQQVTLSCSPISGHRSVSWYQQTPGQGLQFLFEYFSETQRNKGNFPGRFSGRQFSNSRSEMNVSTLELGDSALYLCASSFEGVQYEQYFGPGTRLTVT.

A note on this clone: At the DNA level, this CDR3 is encoded by other sequences in the same sample as well. The chain joins TRBV7-2 to TRBJ1-3; the D is unclear. The V and J ends lost 5 bases and 0 bases respectively, with 11 bases between them. Germline-derived CDR1 and CDR2 are SGHTA and FQGNSA. CDR3 length: 15 residues. The CDR3 reads CASSPDGASGNTIYF. For the CDR3, the DNA is TGTGCCAGCAGCCCGGACGGTGCCTCTGGAAACACCATATATTTT.

CDR3 DNA: TGTGCCAGCAGCTCCCGAGGGTCCGTGGGCACTGAAGCTTTCTTT. Amino acid sequence: CASSSRGSVGTEAFF. The J gene is TRBJ1-1, the V gene TRBV14; D remains ambiguous. V was cut by 5 bases and J by 4 bases, with 17 bases left in between. The CDR3 is 15 residues long. Germline V CDR1 and CDR2: SGHDN, FVKESK.

This chain connects TRBV7-9 to TRBJ2-2; D call uncertain. V shed 1 base and J shed 5 bases, with 14 bases lying between them. Germline CDR1 and CDR2: SEHNR and FQNEAQ (reference sequence). The CDR3 is made up of 16 amino acids. The CDR3 loop reads CASSLVGQSRTGELFF. CDR3 DNA sequence: TGTGCCAGCAGCTTAGTCGGCCAGAGCCGGACCGGGGAGCTGTTTTTT.

This clone was counted a single time. The chain has TRBV5-1 and TRBJ2-5; possibly TRBD1 for D (6 bases). The CDR3 length is 15 residues. The V and J ends lost 2 bases and 1 base respectively, with 12 bases between them. From germline, CDR1 is SGHRS and CDR2 YFSETQ. The CDR3 protein is CASSFLTGIQETQYF. The DNA for the CDR3 is TGCGCCAGCAGCTTCCTCACAGGGATCCAAGAGACCCAGTACTTC.

The chain is built from TRBV5-4 and TRBJ2-3, with TRBD2 identical over 8 bases. The germline CDR1 and CDR2 sequences are SGHNT and YYREEE (reference sequence). V shed 4 bases, J shed 2 bases, and the junction held 3 bases outside the gene matches. This CDR3 is built from 14 residues. The chain's CDR3 is CASSPGGVTDTQYF. CDR3 nucleotides: TGTGCCAGCAGCCCGGGGGGGGTCACAGATACGCAGTATTTT. Supplemented by reference TRBV5-4 and TRBJ2-3, the full variable domain reads ETGVTQSPTHLIKTRGQQVTLRCSSQSGHNTVSWYQQALGQGPQFIFQYYREEENGRGNFPPRFSGLQFPNYSSELNVNALELDDSALYLCASSPGGVTDTQYFGPGTRLTVL.

Comment on this clone: In the same sample, other DNA sequences code for this CDR3. The chain combines TRBV9 with TRBJ2-3; the match to TRBD2 covers 10 bases. The CDR3 is 16 residues long. Germline lookup yields CDR1 SGDLS and CDR2 YYNGEE. After removal of 0 bases from V and 4 bases from J, the junction contained 5 bases not matched to a gene. The CDR3 region is CASSVGASGSADTQYF. The CDR3 DNA reads TGTGCCAGCAGCGTAGGGGCTAGCGGGAGCGCAGATACGCAGTATTTT.

V gene TRBV7-3 combines with J gene TRBJ1-3; D gene ambiguous. Trimming left V 5 bases short and J 4 bases short, with 18 bases between. The CDR3 runs 16 residues. Per the germline V gene, CDR1 is SGHTA and CDR2 is FQGTGA. The CDR3 DNA reads as TGTGCCAGCAGCCAGTTCGGGAACGTAGCCGGAAACACCATATATTTT. Its translation: CASSQFGNVAGNTIYF. The full variable domain, in which reference TRBV7-3 and TRBJ1-3 provide the parts outside the CDR3, is GAGVSQTPSNKVTEKGKYVELRCDPISGHTALYWYRQSLGQGPEFLIYFQGTGAADDSGLPNDRFFAVRPEGSVSTLKIQRTERGDSAVYLCASSQFGNVAGNTIYFGEGSWLTVV.

This clone was seen a few times. The gene calls are TRBV19 and TRBJ1-5; TRBD1 is a possible D gene (5 bases). The germline V and J ends were trimmed by 7 bases and 4 bases, with 14 bases remaining between them. Germline CDR1 is LNHDA and CDR2 is SQIVND (reference sequence). This CDR3 region has 14 residues. CDR3: CASTREEGNQPQHF. DNA of the CDR3: TGTGCCAGTACCCGGGAGGAGGGGAATCAGCCCCAGCATTTT.

The V gene is TRBV6-1, the J gene TRBJ2-5, with D possibly matching TRBD2 (5 bases). The length of the CDR3 is 11 residues. CDR1 MNHNS and CDR2 SASEGT come from the germline V gene. Trimming took 10 bases from V and 4 from J, leaving 10 bases between them. The CDR3 spells CATSRGETQYF. CDR3 in DNA: TGTGCCACCTCCCGGGGAGAGACCCAGTACTTC.

The chain employs TRBV18 and TRBJ2-3, with D perhaps TRBD1 (6 bases). This CDR3 contains 18 residues. The V end lost 5 bases, the J end lost 2 bases, and 23 bases lay between the germline ends. CDR1 is KGHSH, CDR2 LQKENI, per germline. The CDR3 region is CASSVILVPWTVTDTQYF. The CDR3 DNA reads TGTGCCAGCTCAGTAATCCTCGTCCCCTGGACAGTCACAGATACGCAGTATTTT. Drawing the rest from reference TRBV18 and TRBJ2-3, the complete variable domain is NAGVMQNPRHLVRRRGQEARLRCSPMKGHSHVYWYRQLPEEGLKFMVYLQKENIIDESGMPKERFSAEFPKEGPSILRIQQVVRGDSAAYFCASSVILVPWTVTDTQYFGPGTRLTVL.

This clone was detected only once. This chain joins TRBV27 and TRBJ2-2; D ambiguous. The germline gives CDR1 MNHEY, CDR2 SMNVEV (reference sequence). The ends were cut back, 6 bases at V and 4 bases at J, with 9 bases in the middle. This CDR3 spans 13 amino acids. The CDR3 loop is CASRLLGTGELFF. CDR3 bases: TGTGCCAGCAGACTATTGGGCACCGGGGAGCTGTTTTTT.

The sample holds one count of this clone. This sample also contains other DNA sequences that code for the same CDR3. This rearrangement joins TRBV2 to TRBJ1-2; D call uncertain. V lost 2 bases and J 3 bases, leaving 4 bases between the germline ends. CDR1 and CDR2 from the germline V gene are SNHLY and FYNNEI. This CDR3 spans 12 amino acids. The CDR3, as DNA: TGTGCCAGCAGTGAAAGTGACTATGGCTACACCTTC. Residues: CASSESDYGYTF.

The chain employs TRBV5-1 and TRBJ2-7; a possible D gene is TRBD1 (6 bases). Germline V gene lookup returns CDR1 SGHRS and CDR2 YFSETQ. The CDR3 runs to 15 residues. Deletions cut 0 bases from V and 2 bases from J, with 12 bases between. CDR3 in DNA: TGCGCCAGCAGCTTGGAGGGGGTAGGTCCCTACGAGCAGTACTTC. This translates into CASSLEGVGPYEQYF. Full variable domain (rest looked up from reference TRBV5-1 and TRBJ2-7): KAGVTQTPRYLIKTRGQQVTLSCSPISGHRSVSWYQQTPGQGLQFLFEYFSETQRNKGNFPGRFSGRQFSNSRSEMNVSTLELGDSALYLCASSLEGVGPYEQYFGPGTRLTVT.

This clone was recorded only once. The V call is TRBV5-1, the J call TRBJ1-2; D gene ambiguous. CDR1 and CDR2 (germline): SGHRS, YFSETQ. The V end was cut by 0 bases, the J end by 4 bases, with 13 bases between. CDR3 size: 15 residues. CDR3 residues: CASSLARLGSYGYTF. CDR3 nucleotides: TGCGCCAGCAGCTTGGCTCGGCTTGGCAGCTATGGCTACACCTTC.

The chain has TRBV28 and TRBJ1-5; 8 nucleotides align to TRBD1. The CDR3 runs 15 residues. V shed 5 bases, J shed 2 bases, and the junction held 5 bases outside the gene matches. In germline, CDR1 is MDHEN, CDR2 SYDVKM. Here the CDR3 reads CASSQDRVGNQPQHF. The CDR3 DNA is TGTGCCAGCAGTCAGGACAGGGTTGGCAATCAGCCCCAGCATTTT.

Comments on this clone: The same CDR3 can be traced to other DNA sequences in this sample. V gene TRBV20-1 combines with J gene TRBJ2-3; D is ambiguous. Trimming left V 3 bases short and J 6 bases short, with 4 bases between. Germline V gene data show CDR1 as DFQATT and CDR2 as SNEGSKA (reference sequence). The CDR3 has 10 amino acids. The chain's CDR3 is CSASRDTQYF. The CDR3 bases are TGCAGTGCTAGCCGCGATACGCAGTATTTT.

The chain recombines TRBV11-2 with TRBJ2-7; D may be TRBD1 or TRBD2 (6 bases each). The CDR3 spans 15 residues. The germline V gene encodes CDR1 SGHAT and CDR2 FQNNGV. With 3 bases removed from V and 0 bases from J, the gap between germline ends came to 12 bases. CDR3 in DNA: TGTGCCAGCAGCTTTAATCGGGGGCCCTCCTACGAGCAGTACTTC. Translation: CASSFNRGPSYEQYF.